The 10 T cell receptor beta chains reported below all come from one sample, sequenced in a study of cytomegalovirus exposure and HLA in healthy donors. Amplification used 60 Vbeta primers and 13 Jbeta primers. Assay: immunoSEQ multiplex PCR; the TCRdb copy retains only in-frame clones and omits some. This sample carries 150,000 to 200,000 clones, roughly 76% of them seen once, and the ten largest clones take roughly 5%. The sample taken for sequencing was PBMCs. These receptors were obtained from a woman aged 18-30 years in good health and CMV-seropositive.

This clone occurred a few times. The V call is TRBV18, the J call TRBJ1-4; TRBD1 agrees at 9 bases. Germline loops: CDR1 KGHSH, CDR2 LQKENI. The CDR3 has 15 residues. Unmatched junction bases numbered 5, after V lost 3 bases and J lost 6 bases. The CDR3 spells CASSPKRTGDEKLFF. CDR3 coding DNA: TGTGCCAGCTCACCCAAAAGGACAGGGGATGAAAAACTGTTTTTT.

This chain links TRBV5-5 with TRBJ2-1; TRBD2 is a possible D gene (7 bases). Trimming shortened V by 1 base and J by 8 bases, and 16 bases separated the two germline ends. Germline CDR1 and CDR2: SGHKS and YYEKEE (reference sequence). The CDR3 extends over 15 amino acids. CDR3 in DNA: TGTGCCAGCAGCTTGAGGGGGAGCGGGGTCGATGAGCAGTTCTTC. Translated, it gives CASSLRGSGVDEQFF.

The genes are TRBV19 and TRBJ1-3, with no clear D. The CDR3 contains 13 residues. Trimming left V 8 bases short and J 1 base short, with 9 bases between. The germline gives CDR1 LNHDA, CDR2 SQIVND (reference sequence). For the CDR3, the DNA is TGTGCCAGTCAAGTCAGGTCTGGAAACACCATATATTTT. Translation gives CASQVRSGNTIYF.

This chain uses TRBV11-2 with TRBJ2-7, with 8 bases lining up with TRBD1. Per the germline V gene, CDR1 is SGHAT and CDR2 is FQNNGV. This CDR3 has 14 residues. The trim removed 5 bases at V and 3 bases at J, leaving 6 bases unmatched. The chain's CDR3 is CASSIDRGGYEQYF. The CDR3 region has the DNA TGTGCCAGCAGCATCGACAGGGGTGGCTACGAGCAGTACTTC.

This chain uses TRBV5-1 with TRBJ2-2, with TRBD1 matching 7 bases. The length of the CDR3 is 13 residues. The V segment lost 3 bases and the J segment 7 bases; nucleotides outside the gene matches: 3. The germline V gene encodes CDR1 SGHRS and CDR2 YFSETQ. The CDR3 coding sequence is TGCGCCAGCAGCTACAGGGGAATCGGGGAGCTGTTTTTT. It is translated as CASSYRGIGELFF.

The gene calls are TRBV5-4 and TRBJ2-3; D may be TRBD1 (6 bases). The CDR3 is 15 amino acids. CDR1 SGHNT and CDR2 YYREEE come from the germline V gene (reference sequence). The V end lost 2 bases, the J end lost 2 bases, and 12 bases lay between the germline ends. For the CDR3, the DNA is TGTGCCAGCAGCTTTGGACAGAGACCCACAGATACGCAGTATTTT. This gives the protein CASSFGQRPTDTQYF.

Worth noting for this clone: The junction does not match germline at one end; this may be a read error. Here the CDR3 reads CASSLITAKNSQYF. The CDR3 DNA reads as TGTGCCAGCAGCTTGATAACGGCCAAAAACAGTCAGTACTTC. The V and J genes are TRBV5-4 and TRBJ2-4; unclear D gene. The CDR3 loop spans 14 amino acids. Germline V gene lookup returns CDR1 SGHNT and CDR2 YYREEE (reference sequence).

In this sample, this clone turned up once. The chain has TRBV6-6 and TRBJ2-5; TRBD1 matches at 10 bases. The germline gives CDR1 MNHNY, CDR2 SVGAGI (reference sequence). The CDR3 runs to 15 residues. After removal of 10 bases from V and 2 bases from J, the junction contained 10 bases not matched to a gene. CDR3 bases: TGTGCCACCCAACCCGGACAGGGGGTACAAGAGACCCAGTACTTC. Protein: CATQPGQGVQETQYF.

The V call is TRBV2, the J call TRBJ2-7; TRBD2 agrees at 13 bases. V was pared by 5 bases and J by 4 bases, with 5 bases of the junction left unmatched. There are 15 residues in the CDR3. Looked up from germline, CDR1 is SNHLY and CDR2 is FYNNEI. The CDR3 DNA reads as TGTGCCAGCAGTCCGACTAGCGGGGGGTCTTACGAGCAGTACTTC. This sequence encodes CASSPTSGGSYEQYF.

The chain employs TRBV5-1 and TRBJ1-1; D possibly corresponds to TRBD1 (5 bases). This CDR3 spans 13 amino acids. Looked up from germline, CDR1 is SGHRS and CDR2 is YFSETQ. V was clipped by 3 bases and J by 1 base, with 7 bases between them. The CDR3 bases are TGCGCCAGCAGCTATGACAGGAACACTGAAGCTTTCTTT. It specifies CASSYDRNTEAFF.